The 22 T cell receptor beta chains given below trace back to one sample, sequenced in a study of control samples from healthy donors and cancer patients. Assay: immunoSEQ multiplex PCR; the TCRdb copy retains only in-frame clones and omits some. Found here are about 170,000 clones, 80% to 95% of them singletons; the top ten hold 2% to 2.5%. Sequenced: blood. The receptor source for this set is a woman aged 40 to 50 in good health.

V gene TRBV27 combines with J gene TRBJ1-6, with D perhaps matching TRBD1 (5 bases). The CDR3 contains 13 residues. V gave up 2 bases and J gave up 9 bases, with 8 bases separating them. Germline V gene sequence: CDR1 MNHEY, CDR2 SMNVEV (reference sequence). Here the CDR3 reads CASSLGTFSPLHF. The CDR3 DNA reads as TGTGCCAGCAGTTTAGGGACGTTTTCACCCCTCCACTTT.

V and J are TRBV10-1 and TRBJ1-2; 7 bases agree with TRBD1. Germline values: CDR1 WNHNN, CDR2 SYGVQD (reference sequence). V dropped 6 bases and J dropped 2; count of bases not matched to a gene: 6. The CDR3 runs to 14 residues. The CDR3 sequence is CASSPGTENYGYTF. Written as DNA, the CDR3 is TGCGCCAGCAGCCCCGGGACAGAGAACTATGGCTACACCTTC.

The rearrangement uses TRBV20-1 and TRBJ1-5; 7 positions match TRBD1. The CDR3 runs 15 residues. CDR1 DFQATT and CDR2 SNEGSKA come from the germline V gene (reference sequence). With V trimmed by 3 bases and J by 7 bases, 12 bases remained unmatched. CDR3 sequence reads: CSASNKGAITQPQHF. CDR3 bases: TGCAGTGCTAGTAATAAGGGGGCTATCACACAGCCCCAGCATTTT.

This chain links TRBV28 with TRBJ2-1; 7 bases agree with TRBD1. From germline, CDR1 is MDHEN and CDR2 SYDVKM. This CDR3 is 14 amino acids long. J lost 2 bases, V lost 5 bases, and 3 bases had no gene match. The CDR3 sequence is CASSDQGAYNEQFF. CDR3 sequence (DNA): TGTGCCAGCAGTGATCAGGGGGCCTACAATGAGCAGTTCTTC. Using reference TRBV28 and TRBJ2-1 for the parts outside the CDR3, the full variable domain is DVKVTQSSRYLVKRTGEKVFLECVQDMDHENMFWYRQDPGLGLRLIYFSYDVKMKEKGDIPEGYSVSREKKERFSLILESASTNQTSMYLCASSDQGAYNEQFFGPGTRLTVL.

The chain carries TRBV24-1 and TRBJ2-1; D is possibly TRBD2 (5 bases). Germline V gene data show CDR1 as KGHDR and CDR2 as SFDVKD. CDR3 length: 13 amino acids. The V end was cut by 6 bases, the J end by 5 bases, with 10 bases between. In DNA form, the CDR3 reads TGTGCCACCAGTTCGACTAACGACAATGAGCAGTTCTTC. Translated, it gives CATSSTNDNEQFF.

This chain joins TRBV2 and TRBJ1-2; TRBD1 agrees at 9 bases. Trimming at V came to 7 bases and at J to 7 bases, leaving 7 bases not matched to a gene. The CDR3 has 13 residues. Germline CDR1 SNHLY, CDR2 FYNNEI. CDR3: CASNRGQGSGYTF. Here the CDR3 DNA reads TGTGCCAGCAATCGGGGACAGGGTTCTGGCTACACCTTC.

The J gene is TRBJ2-5, the V gene TRBV18; 7 nucleotides agree with TRBD1. Losses at the gene ends were 5 bases for V and 5 bases for J; bases not matched to a gene: 11. This CDR3 has 15 amino acids. Germline CDR1 reads KGHSH; CDR2 reads LQKENI. The CDR3 loop reads CASSGLTGIMETQYF. The CDR3 DNA follows: TGTGCCAGCTCAGGACTGACAGGGATTATGGAGACCCAGTACTTC.

This clone appeared once. The chain combines TRBV4-2 with TRBJ1-5; TRBD1 might be the D (6 bases). The CDR3 has 15 amino acids. The ends were cut back, 3 bases at V and 1 base at J, with 10 bases in the middle. Germline V gene sequence: CDR1 LGHNA, CDR2 YNFKEQ. CDR3 sequence reads: CASSQGAGSNQPQHF. CDR3 in DNA: TGTGCCAGCAGCCAGGGGGCTGGGAGCAATCAGCCCCAGCATTTT.

The chain recombines TRBV6-5 with TRBJ1-6, with TRBD1 as a possible D gene (5 bases). V was clipped by 7 bases and J by 0 bases, with 10 bases between them. Looked up from germline, CDR1 is MNHEY and CDR2 is SVGAGI. This CDR3 is built from 15 residues. CDR3 DNA sequence: TGTGCCAGCACGGGGCCCAGCTCCTATAATTCACCCCTCCACTTT. The encoded protein is CASTGPSSYNSPLHF.

CDR3 bases: TGTGCCAGCAGAAAAACAGGGGTGAACACTGAAGCTTTCTTT. It translates to CASRKTGVNTEAFF. The chain employs TRBV11-2 and TRBJ1-1; 7 bases match TRBD1. Trimming removed 6 bases from V and 0 bases from J; junction bases left unmatched: 4. Germline values: CDR1 SGHAT, CDR2 FQNNGV. This CDR3 is built from 14 residues.

The chain employs TRBV6-5 and TRBJ1-1; D unclear. CDR3 length equals 15 residues. V lost 6 bases and J 1 base, leaving 15 bases between the germline ends. CDR1 and CDR2 from the germline V gene are MNHEY and SVGAGI. CDR3 sequence: CASSPFRTANTEAFF. The CDR3 DNA sequence: TGTGCCAGCAGCCCATTCAGGACGGCGAACACTGAAGCTTTCTTT.

The chain recombines TRBV6-5 with TRBJ1-2; D not certain. CDR3 length equals 12 residues. Trimming stripped 8 bases from V and 0 bases from J, with 7 bases between. CDR1 is MNHEY, CDR2 SVGAGI, per germline. The CDR3 reads CASATTNYGYTF. The CDR3 DNA reads TGTGCCAGCGCCACAACTAACTATGGCTACACCTTC.

This chain joins TRBV2 and TRBJ2-1; D is uncertain. CDR1 SNHLY and CDR2 FYNNEI come from the germline V gene. The length of the CDR3 is 15 residues. V lost 5 bases and J 0 bases, leaving 11 bases between the germline ends. The CDR3 sequence is CASSTRASSYNEQFF. The CDR3 coding sequence is TGTGCCAGCAGTACCCGGGCCAGCTCCTACAATGAGCAGTTCTTC.

The rearrangement links TRBV5-4 to TRBJ2-1; D is unclear. The germline V gene has CDR1 SGHNT and CDR2 YYREEE (reference sequence). The CDR3 totals 14 residues. The germline V and J ends were trimmed by 3 bases and 5 bases, with 12 bases remaining between them. The CDR3: CASSSYHTNNEQFF. The CDR3 region has the DNA TGTGCCAGCAGCTCATACCATACTAACAATGAGCAGTTCTTC.

The rearrangement uses TRBV4-1 and TRBJ1-4; 7 bases are a match to TRBD1. The trim removed 1 base at V and 6 bases at J, leaving 11 bases unmatched. The CDR3 runs 17 residues. Germline CDR1 and CDR2: MGHRA and YSYEKL. DNA of the CDR3: TGCGCCAGCAGCCAAGCCCCATCGGACAGGAGCGATGAAAAACTGTTTTTT. Translation gives CASSQAPSDRSDEKLFF.

The V gene is TRBV18, the J gene TRBJ2-7, with D tentatively TRBD1 (5 bases). The CDR3 is 15 amino acids. In germline, CDR1 is KGHSH, CDR2 LQKENI. Trimming took 6 bases from V and 3 from J, leaving 18 bases between them. CDR3 protein: CASSIGAAANYEQYF. The CDR3 region has the DNA TGTGCCAGCTCTATTGGGGCAGCTGCTAACTACGAGCAGTACTTC.

This chain joins TRBV20-1 and TRBJ1-3; unclear D gene. There are 11 residues in the CDR3. The V and J ends lost 0 bases and 13 bases respectively, with 10 bases between them. CDR1 DFQATT and CDR2 SNEGSKA come from the germline V gene (reference sequence). Here the CDR3 DNA reads TGCAGTGCTAGAGATTTGAGGGCAATATATTTT. The encoded protein is CSARDLRAIYF.

The rearrangement uses TRBV9 and TRBJ1-2; no definite D call. The CDR3 runs 17 residues. Germline CDR1 SGDLS, CDR2 YYNGEE. V lost 3 bases, J lost 1 base, and 19 bases lay in between. The CDR3 DNA follows: TGTGCCAGCAGCGCACCAGCCGGAGAACAGCTTAACTATGGCTACACCTTC. As protein: CASSAPAGEQLNYGYTF. The full variable domain, completed using reference TRBV9 and TRBJ1-2, is DSGVTQTPKHLITATGQRVTLRCSPRSGDLSVYWYQQSLDQGLQFLIQYYNGEERAKGNILERFSAQQFPDLHSELNLSSLELGDSALYFCASSAPAGEQLNYGYTFGSGTRLTVV.

In its sample, this clone was seen once. The chain employs TRBV5-6 and TRBJ2-1, with 10 bases that match TRBD1. Looked up from germline, CDR1 is SGHDT and CDR2 is YYEEEE. CDR3 length equals 16 residues. With V trimmed by 3 bases and J by 8 bases, 11 bases remained unmatched. CDR3 coding DNA: TGTGCCAGCAGCTCCATCCGGGACAGGGGCAGCGATGAGCAGTTCTTC. Amino acid sequence: CASSSIRDRGSDEQFF.

The rearrangement links TRBV10-1 to TRBJ2-5, with no clear D. Between the trimmed V and J ends, which lost 0 bases and 3 bases, there was a span of 14 bases. The CDR3 runs to 16 residues. Germline loops: CDR1 WNHNN, CDR2 SYGVQD (reference sequence). CDR3 bases: TGCGCCAGCAGTGAGTCGCGGTCAGGCAGCAAAGAGACCCAGTACTTC. Translating it yields CASSESRSGSKETQYF.

This sequence joins TRBV7-8 and TRBJ1-6, with TRBD1 as a possible D gene (6 bases). The CDR3 contains 16 residues. V was clipped by 5 bases and J by 7 bases, with 18 bases between them. Looked up from germline, CDR1 is SGHVS and CDR2 is FQNEAQ. The CDR3 loop reads CASSGKRGGGNSPLHF. The CDR3 DNA reads TGTGCCAGCAGCGGTAAAAGAGGGGGAGGGAATTCACCCCTCCACTTT. Full variable domain (missing parts from reference TRBV7-8 and TRBJ1-6): GAGVSQSPRYKVAKRGQDVALRCDPISGHVSLFWYQQALGQGPEFLTYFQNEAQLDKSGLPSDRFFAERPEGSVSTLKIQRTQQEDSAVYLCASSGKRGGGNSPLHFGNGTRLTVT.

V is TRBV13 and J is TRBJ2-7; TRBD1 or TRBD2 may be the D gene (7 bases each). Germline CDR1 and CDR2: PRHDT and FYEKMQ (reference sequence). Deletions cut 0 bases from V and 0 bases from J, with 15 bases between. CDR3 length: 17 residues. The CDR3 region is CASSLGGEGTASYEQYF. In nucleotides, the CDR3 is TGTGCCAGCAGCTTAGGCGGGGAGGGGACAGCCTCCTACGAGCAGTACTTC.